This T cell receptor (beta chain) was obtained from a study of identical twins. Unique molecular identifiers were present on the cDNA, which also gained a universal primer site by template switching. Via MiXCR, TCRdb re-called the 5' RACE reads, giving one row per CDR3 protein. The sample shows 1.5 million to 2 million distinct CDR3 sequences, more than 30% of them seen only once. For this clonotype: Its antigen remains unidentified.

V was pared by 4 bases and J by 0 bases, with 10 bases between. The CDR3 totals 15 residues. CDR1 is MGHRA and CDR2 is YSYEKL in the germline V gene. Study-wide results and limits: An excess of low generation probability was shown by twin-shared out-of-frame alpha sequences. Invariant populations such as MAIT and iNKT cells could partly muddle zero-insertion analyses.

Sequencing input: cord blood. The clonotype was recovered from a newborn girl in good health. The rearrangement uses TRBV4-1 and TRBJ2-4; no firm D call. The CDR3: CASSPSVLAKNIQYF. CDR3 bases: TGCGCCAGCAGCCCCTCGGTCCTAGCCAAAAACATTCAGTACTTC.